The entry that follows covers one TCR beta chain sequence. Its antigen is still unknown. The data originate from a study of cytomegalovirus exposure and HLA in healthy donors. Across the study: Ancestry clustering placed around four fifths of 300 to 400 genotyped donors in the Caucasian-associated cluster.

Findings and caveats of the study: Immune exposure information comprised only CMV serostatus. Three CMV-associated chains were confirmed in vitro to be specific for CMV antigens.

The study ran its PCR with 60 Vbeta and 13 Jbeta primers. Data came from immunoSEQ multiplex PCR; TCRdb stores just in-frame clones and leaves some out. The table records fewer than 100,000 clones, approximately 80% of them present only once. V lost 9 bases and J 1 base, leaving 10 bases between the germline ends. CDR1 is MNHNY and CDR2 is SVGAGI in the germline V gene (reference sequence). This CDR3 comprises 12 residues. The chain couples TRBV6-6 to TRBJ2-7, with a weak D call TRBD2 (5 bases). The specimen sequenced was PBMCs. This receptor was taken from an older woman in good health and CMV-seronegative. The CDR3 nucleotides are TGTGCCAGTCGGACTCTTTCCTACGAGCAGTACTTC. This gives the protein CASRTLSYEQYF.